The clone carrying this T cell receptor (beta chain) came up once. The protocol was immunoSEQ multiplex PCR, while the TCRdb copy is restricted to in-frame clones and leaves out a portion. The data show about 65,000 clones, around 90% seen once. Germline assignment: CDR1 MNHEY and CDR2 SVGAGI. The length of the CDR3 is 13 residues. V lost 2 bases, J lost 2 bases, and 6 bases lay in between. The data belong to a study of OX40 agonist ivuxolimab in advanced cancers. The chain recombines TRBV6-5 with TRBJ1-1; D uncertain. The clonotype originates from an adult with an advanced solid tumor such as melanoma, head and neck, liver or kidney cancer. This sample comprised CD4+ or CD8+ T cells sorted from blood, obtained in a trial of the OX40 agonist ivuxolimab. The CDR3 spells CASSYPGNTEAFF. The CDR3, as DNA: TGTGCCAGCAGTTACCCAGGAAACACTGAAGCTTTCTTT.